The rows below give T cell receptor beta chains drawn from one sample of a study of OX40 agonist ivuxolimab in advanced cancers. Data came from immunoSEQ multiplex PCR; TCRdb stores just in-frame clones and leaves some out. The table includes 90,000 to 100,000 clones, 91% detected once. The input for sequencing was CD4+ or CD8+ T cells sorted from blood, taken in a trial of the OX40 agonist ivuxolimab. These receptors originate from an adult with an advanced solid tumor such as melanoma, head and neck, liver or kidney cancer. CDR3s leave out the opening cysteine and the closing phenylalanine or tryptophan. The size entry is marked missing in some rows and otherwise reads once, few, many or a size class.

clone size | V gene | CDR3 protein
NA | TRBV28 | ASRAQGGLNEKLF
once | TRBV28 | ASETGRYGYT
NA | TRBV29-1 | SVVQGTDTQY
few | TRBV18 | ASSPPNRGYNEKLF
NA | TRBV7-8 | ASSPELNQPQH
NA | TRBV5-8 | ASPRASTDTQY
NA | TRBV5-1 | ASSPRTSGSGNEQF
NA | TRBV5-1 | ASSYRLDSTDTQY
NA | TRBV10-1 | ASSESTGSSYNEQF
NA | TRBV28 | AINSYLYNEQF
NA | TRBV5-1 | ASSLVHTKIPGANVLT